The TCR beta chain described here comes from a study of cytomegalovirus exposure and HLA in healthy donors. The study, taken as a whole, reports: TCR beta chain V- and J-gene trimming was linked, in a later analysis, to a missense variant in DCLRE1C. Some V segments could not be told apart, so they were left out, TRBV6-2 and TRBV6-3 among them. Sequencing likely caused a cluster of highly shared sequence variants.

As for this clone: Antigen specificity is unknown. The junction departs from the called germline gene at one end, perhaps through a read error.

Germline V CDR1 and CDR2: SQVTM, ANQGSEA. The CDR3 spans 16 residues. The primer mix had 60 Vbeta and 13 Jbeta primers. Sequenced by immunoSEQ multiplex PCR; TCRdb stores in-frame clones only, minus some. The table lists 150,000 or so clones, 70% to 80% of them singletons. The specimen sequenced was PBMCs. The chain has TRBV29-1 and TRBJ2-6; 10 bases fit TRBD1. This receptor was obtained from a man aged 30-40 years in good health and CMV-seropositive. In DNA form, the CDR3 reads TGCAGCGTTGAAGGGACAGGGGGTACTGGGGCCAACGGCCTGACTTTC. Amino acid sequence: CSVEGTGGTGANGLTF.